This T cell receptor (beta chain) was identified during a study of identical twins. TCRdb fed the 5' RACE reads into MiXCR, producing one record per CDR3 protein. The profile covers approximately 590,000 distinct CDR3 sequences, with 7.5% to 10% appearing a single time and 2.5% to 3% taken by the ten largest. With respect to this clonotype: At one of its ends the junction is not consistent with the germline gene, which may arise from a read error.

Germline assignment: CDR1 SGHTA and CDR2 FQGNSA. The CDR3 is 13 amino acids. This sample also belongs to another study, concerning yellow fever vaccine responses in identical twins.

The material sequenced was PBMCs. This sequence was found in a woman aged 18 to 35 in good health. This rearrangement joins TRBV7-2 to TRBJ2-1; TRBD1 matches 8 bases. DNA of the CDR3: TGTGCCAGCAGCTTAGCTTCGAACAGGGGGAGCGTCTTC. It yields the protein CASSLASNRGSVF.